A selection of T cell receptor beta chains follows, all from one sample in a study of shared clonotypes between healthy human individuals. Here immunoSEQ multiplex PCR was the method, and the copy in TCRdb shows in-frame clones only, minus some. The repertoire consists of approximately 980,000 clones, with over 60% occurring once and the leading ten covering about 1.5%. Material: memory CD4+ T cells sorted from blood. The receptors derive from a man between 18 and 29 years old in good health. Both conserved end residues are part of each CDR3. The order of the fields is J gene, V gene, D gene, clone size, CDR3 DNA, CDR3 protein. D genes are given only for firm matches. Some rows have no size entry. The others give once, few or many, or a class for an expanded clone.

>TRBJ2-1|TRBV7-2|NA|NA
TGTGCCAGCAGCTTAGCGGGCGCTAGCTCCTACAATGAGCAGTTCTTC
CASSLAGASSYNEQFF
>TRBJ1-1|TRBV5-1|NA|few
TGCGCCAGCAGCTTGGTTCGGGGCATAGAGACCATGAACACTGAAGCTTTCTTT
CASSLVRGIETMNTEAFF
>TRBJ2-7|TRBV10-3|NA|NA
TGTGCCACCCGCGGTACAGAAACCTACGAGCAGTACTTC
CATRGTETYEQYF
>TRBJ2-1|TRBV18|TRBD1|NA
TGTGCCAGCTCACCTCAGGGGGCTTCACGTAATGAGCAGTTCTTC
CASSPQGASRNEQFF
>TRBJ2-5|TRBV7-2|NA|NA
TGTGCCAGCAGCGGGGGTTTTTGGGAGACCCAGTACTTC
CASSGGFWETQYF
>TRBJ2-7|TRBV5-1|TRBD2|NA
TGCGCCAGCAGCGAGGGACTAGCGGGACTCGAGCAGTACTTC
CASSEGLAGLEQYF
>TRBJ1-5|TRBV19|NA|NA
TGTGCCAGAAATTCGCCTAGCAATCAGCCCCAGCATTTT
CARNSPSNQPQHF
>TRBJ2-7|TRBV4-2|NA|NA
TGTGCCAGCAGCCAAGAGGAGGAACCAACCTACGAGCAGTACTTC
CASSQEEEPTYEQYF
>TRBJ1-5|TRBV30|TRBD1|once
TGTGCCTGGAGTGTAAGGGCAGGGGGCTGGAGCAATCAGCCCCAGCATTTT
CAWSVRAGGWSNQPQHF
>TRBJ1-6|TRBV19|TRBD1|few
TGTGCCAGTAGCCAACAGGGGGGTAATTCACCCCTCCACTTT
CASSQQGGNSPLHF
>TRBJ2-5|TRBV7-9|TRBD1|NA
TGTGCCAGCAGTACCCCGGGGACAGTCGTCAAGGAGCAGTACTTC
CASSTPGTVVKEQYF
>TRBJ1-3|TRBV6-1|NA|NA
TGTGCCAGCAGTGAACCCGGCAGGTGGAACACCATATATTTT
CASSEPGRWNTIYF
>TRBJ2-7|TRBV19|TRBD1|NA
TGTGCCAGTGCCCCCGAAACAGGGGCCCACGAGCAGTACTTC
CASAPETGAHEQYF
>TRBJ1-2|TRBV6-5|NA|NA
TGTGCCAGCAGTTACTACGGGAGCAACTATGGCTACACCTTC
CASSYYGSNYGYTF
>TRBJ1-1|TRBV7-2|NA|few
TGTGCCAGCACCAGACAGATCAACACTGAAGCTTTCTTT
CASTRQINTEAFF
>TRBJ1-1|TRBV7-2|NA|once
TGTGCCAGCAGCTTTTTTACTGAAGCTTTCTTT
CASSFFTEAFF
>TRBJ2-5|TRBV11-2|TRBD2|few
TGTGCCAGCAGTCTGAGCGGGGGGGCCTCAGAGACCCAGTACTTC
CASSLSGGASETQYF
>TRBJ2-3|TRBV5-1|NA|NA
TGCGCCAGCAGCTTCTGGTATCTGGGGGCGGCAGATACGCAGTATTTT
CASSFWYLGAADTQYF
>TRBJ1-6|TRBV11-2|NA|NA
TGTGCCAGCAGCCTCAGTGGGGTCGGTAATTCACCCCTCCACTTT
CASSLSGVGNSPLHF
>TRBJ1-6|TRBV18|TRBD1|NA
TGTGCCAGCTCACCGGAGACAGGGGGTTCACCCCTCCACTTT
CASSPETGGSPLHF
>TRBJ2-1|TRBV2|NA|NA
TGTGCCAGCAGTGTCGACGGGAGAGTGTGGTCCTACAATGAGCAGTTCTTC
CASSVDGRVWSYNEQFF
>TRBJ1-2|TRBV14|NA|NA
TGTGCCAGCAGCCAACTTAACTATGGCTACACCTTC
CASSQLNYGYTF
>TRBJ1-6|TRBV30|NA|NA
TGTGCCTGGAGTGTAGTGTCGACTAATTCACCCCTCCACTTT
CAWSVVSTNSPLHF
>TRBJ1-6|TRBV30|NA|NA
TGTGCCTGGGCCCGTGGGGGGTCACCCCTCCACTTT
CAWARGGSPLHF
>TRBJ2-3|TRBV7-2|NA|NA
TGTGCCAGCAGCCGCAGACTACCTGGAGATACGCAGTATTTT
CASSRRLPGDTQYF
>TRBJ2-7|TRBV29-1|TRBD1|few
TGCAGCGTTGCAACAGGGGGAAAGCAGTACTTC
CSVATGGKQYF
>TRBJ1-4|TRBV5-6|NA|NA
TGTGCCAGCAGCCTTTTTCTTGGGGACGAGGCTAATGAAAAACTGTTTTTT
CASSLFLGDEANEKLFF
>TRBJ1-2|TRBV5-4|NA|NA
TGTGCCAGCAGCTTGGGGTCAGGGGCGAACTATGGCTACACCTTC
CASSLGSGANYGYTF
>TRBJ1-1|TRBV11-1|TRBD1|NA
TGTGCCAGCAGCTCATCGACAGGGACCACTGAAGCTTTCTTT
CASSSSTGTTEAFF
>TRBJ1-1|TRBV25-1|NA|few
TGTGCCAGCAGGGAGGGTGGGAGAGAAGCTTTCTTT
CASREGGREAFF
>TRBJ2-5|TRBV5-6|NA|NA
TGTGCCAGCAGCTTGCTCCTCGGGCGGACAGACCAAGAGACCCAGTACTTC
CASSLLLGRTDQETQYF
>TRBJ1-4|TRBV7-6|NA|NA
TGTGCCAGCATGCTGAAAAAACTGTTTTTT
CASMLKKLFF
>TRBJ1-5|TRBV5-8|NA|NA
TGTGCCAGCAGCTCCGGCCCGGGTAGCAATCAGCCCCAGCATTTT
CASSSGPGSNQPQHF
>TRBJ1-6|TRBV28|NA|NA
TGTGCCAGCAGGACAGGTTTGGGATCGAATTCACCCCTCCACTTT
CASRTGLGSNSPLHF
>TRBJ1-2|TRBV28|TRBD1|NA
TGTGCCAGCAGTTTAGACAGGGGGTATGGCTACACCTTC
CASSLDRGYGYTF
>TRBJ2-2|TRBV4-3|NA|few
TGCGCCAGCAGCCAAGAACAGCAGGGGTCCACCGGGGAGCTGTTTTTT
CASSQEQQGSTGELFF
>TRBJ2-2|TRBV2|NA|NA
TGTGCCTGCGCGGGAAGTGCGAACACCGGGGAGCTGTTTTTT
CACAGSANTGELFF
>TRBJ2-1|TRBV5-1|NA|NA
TGCGCCAGCAGCTTGCCGGGACCCTACAATGAGCAGTTCTTC
CASSLPGPYNEQFF